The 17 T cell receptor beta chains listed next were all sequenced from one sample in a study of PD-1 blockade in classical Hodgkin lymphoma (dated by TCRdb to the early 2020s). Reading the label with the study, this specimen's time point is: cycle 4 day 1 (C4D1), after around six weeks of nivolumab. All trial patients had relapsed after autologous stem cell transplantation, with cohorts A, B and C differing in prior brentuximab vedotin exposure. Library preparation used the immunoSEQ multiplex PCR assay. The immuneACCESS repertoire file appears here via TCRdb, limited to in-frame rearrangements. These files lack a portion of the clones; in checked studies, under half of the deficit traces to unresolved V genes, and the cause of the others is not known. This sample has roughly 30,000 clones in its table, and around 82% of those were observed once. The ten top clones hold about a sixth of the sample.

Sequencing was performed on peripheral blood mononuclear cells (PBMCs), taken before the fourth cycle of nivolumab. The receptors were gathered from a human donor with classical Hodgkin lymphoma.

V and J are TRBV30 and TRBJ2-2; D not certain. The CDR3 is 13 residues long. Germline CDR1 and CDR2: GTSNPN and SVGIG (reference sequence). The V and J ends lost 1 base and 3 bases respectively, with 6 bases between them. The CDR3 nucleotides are TGTGCCTGGAGTGGGCCATACACCGGGGAGCTGTTTTTT. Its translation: CAWSGPYTGELFF.

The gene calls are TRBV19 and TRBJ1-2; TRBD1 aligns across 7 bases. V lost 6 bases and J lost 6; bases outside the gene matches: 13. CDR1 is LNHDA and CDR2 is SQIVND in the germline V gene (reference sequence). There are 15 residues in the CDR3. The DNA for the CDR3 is TGTGCCAGTAGAAAACCGGGACAGTGGATCCATGGCTACACCTTC. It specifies CASRKPGQWIHGYTF.

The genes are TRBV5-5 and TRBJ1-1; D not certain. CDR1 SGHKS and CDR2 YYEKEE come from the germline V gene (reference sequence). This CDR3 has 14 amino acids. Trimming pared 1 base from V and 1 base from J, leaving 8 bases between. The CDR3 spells CASSLRSANTEAFF. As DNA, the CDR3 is TGTGCCAGCAGCTTGCGGTCTGCGAACACTGAAGCTTTCTTT.

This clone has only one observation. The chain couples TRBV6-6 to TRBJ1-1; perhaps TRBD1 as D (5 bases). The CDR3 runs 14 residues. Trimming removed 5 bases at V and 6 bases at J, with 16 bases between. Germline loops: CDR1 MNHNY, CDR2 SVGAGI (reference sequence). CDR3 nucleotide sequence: TGTGCCAGCAGTGGACATTCCCCGGGACCTGAAGCTTTCTTT. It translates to CASSGHSPGPEAFF.

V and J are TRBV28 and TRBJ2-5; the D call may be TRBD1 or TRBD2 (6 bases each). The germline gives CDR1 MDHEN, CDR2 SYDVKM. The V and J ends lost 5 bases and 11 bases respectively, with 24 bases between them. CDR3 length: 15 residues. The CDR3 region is CASSTYGTLPGEQYF. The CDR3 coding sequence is TGTGCCAGCAGTACCTACGGGACACTCCCGGGAGAGCAGTACTTC.

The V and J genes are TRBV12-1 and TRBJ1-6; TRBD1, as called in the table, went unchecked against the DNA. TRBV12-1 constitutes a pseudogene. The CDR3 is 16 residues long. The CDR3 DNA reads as TGTGCCAGCAGCCCCCGGGACAGGCGCTATAATTCACCCCTCCACTTT. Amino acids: CASSPRDRRYNSPLHF.

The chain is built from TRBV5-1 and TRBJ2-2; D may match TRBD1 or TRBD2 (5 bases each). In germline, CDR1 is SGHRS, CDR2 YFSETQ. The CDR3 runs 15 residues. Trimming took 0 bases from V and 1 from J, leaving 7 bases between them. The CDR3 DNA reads TGCGCCAGCAGCTTGGCGGGGCTGAACACCGGGGAGCTGTTTTTT. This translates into CASSLAGLNTGELFF.

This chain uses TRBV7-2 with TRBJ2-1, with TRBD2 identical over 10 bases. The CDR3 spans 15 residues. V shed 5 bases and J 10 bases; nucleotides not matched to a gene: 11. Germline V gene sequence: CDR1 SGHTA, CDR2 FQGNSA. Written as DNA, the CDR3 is TGTGCCAGCAGCACGAGCGGGAGGGCCCGTGTAGAGCAGTTCTTC. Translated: CASSTSGRARVEQFF. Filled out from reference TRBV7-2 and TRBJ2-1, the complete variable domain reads GAGVSQSPSNKVTEKGKDVELRCDPISGHTALYWYRQSLGQGLEFLIYFQGNSAPDKSGLPSDRFSAERTGGSVSTLTIQRTQQEDSAVYLCASSTSGRARVEQFFGPGTRLTVL.

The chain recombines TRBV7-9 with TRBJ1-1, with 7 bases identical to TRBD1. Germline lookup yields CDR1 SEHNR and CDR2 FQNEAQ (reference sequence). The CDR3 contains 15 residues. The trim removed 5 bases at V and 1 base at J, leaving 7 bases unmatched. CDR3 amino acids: CASSPSGTANTEAFF. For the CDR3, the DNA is TGTGCCAGCAGCCCCTCCGGGACAGCGAACACTGAAGCTTTCTTT.

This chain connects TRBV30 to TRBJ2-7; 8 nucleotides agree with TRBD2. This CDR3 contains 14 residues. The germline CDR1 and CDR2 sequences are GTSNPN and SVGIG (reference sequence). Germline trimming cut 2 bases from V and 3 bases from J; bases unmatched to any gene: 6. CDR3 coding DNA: TGTGCCTGGAGTTCGGTAGCGGGGCTCTACGAGCAGTACTTC. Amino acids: CAWSSVAGLYEQYF.

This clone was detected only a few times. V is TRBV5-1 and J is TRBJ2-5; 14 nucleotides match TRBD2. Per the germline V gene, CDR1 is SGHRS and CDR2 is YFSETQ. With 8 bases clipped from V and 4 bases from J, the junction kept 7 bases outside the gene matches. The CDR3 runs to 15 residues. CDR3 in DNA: TGCGCCAGTTCCGGGACTAGCGGGAGTAGAGAGACCCAGTACTTC. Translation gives CASSGTSGSRETQYF.

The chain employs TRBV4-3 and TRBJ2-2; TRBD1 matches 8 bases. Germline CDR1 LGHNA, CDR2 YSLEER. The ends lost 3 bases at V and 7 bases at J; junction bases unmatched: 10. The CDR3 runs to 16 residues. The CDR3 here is CASSQGIQGAGGELFF. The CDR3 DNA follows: TGCGCCAGCAGCCAGGGCATTCAGGGGGCTGGCGGGGAGCTGTTTTTT.

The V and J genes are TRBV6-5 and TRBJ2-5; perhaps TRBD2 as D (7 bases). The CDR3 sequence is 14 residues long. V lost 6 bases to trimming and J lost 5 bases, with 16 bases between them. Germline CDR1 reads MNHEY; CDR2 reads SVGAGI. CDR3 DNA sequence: TGTGCCAGCAGCCGTCTGGGGGGGCCTGAGACCCAGTACTTC. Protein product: CASSRLGGPETQYF.

In nucleotides, the CDR3 is TGTGCCAGCAGCCAAGATCGCGGACAGCAAGAGACCCAGTACTTC. It is translated as CASSQDRGQQETQYF. The chain couples TRBV4-2 to TRBJ2-5; perhaps TRBD1 as D (6 bases). This CDR3 has 15 residues. Deletions cut 0 bases from V and 2 bases from J, with 10 bases between. Looked up from germline, CDR1 is LGHNA and CDR2 is YNFKEQ.

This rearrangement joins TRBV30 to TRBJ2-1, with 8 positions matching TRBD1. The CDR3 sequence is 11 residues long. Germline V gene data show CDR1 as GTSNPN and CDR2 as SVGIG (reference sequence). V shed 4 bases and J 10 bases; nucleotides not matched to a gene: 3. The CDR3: CAWNRDREQFF. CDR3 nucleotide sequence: TGTGCCTGGAATCGGGACAGGGAGCAGTTCTTC.

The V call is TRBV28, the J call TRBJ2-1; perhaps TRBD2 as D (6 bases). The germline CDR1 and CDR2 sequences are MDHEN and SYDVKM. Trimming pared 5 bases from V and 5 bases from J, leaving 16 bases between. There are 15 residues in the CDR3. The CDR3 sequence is CASSNPGLPHNEQFF. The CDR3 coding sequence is TGTGCCAGCAGTAACCCGGGACTCCCGCACAATGAGCAGTTCTTC.

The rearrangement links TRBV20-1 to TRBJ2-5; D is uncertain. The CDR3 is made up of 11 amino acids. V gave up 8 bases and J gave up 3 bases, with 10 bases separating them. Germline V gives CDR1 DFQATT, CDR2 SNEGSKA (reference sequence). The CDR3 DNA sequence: TGCAGTCCCTTGAGGAAAGAGACCCAGTACTTC. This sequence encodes CSPLRKETQYF.